This T cell receptor beta chain was observed in a study of OX40 agonist ivuxolimab in advanced cancers. Study information: People who had prior anti-PD-1, anti-PD-L1 or anti-CTLA-4 therapy could take part, and less than 50% had some. Partial responses were observed in three patients, of whom one had hepatocellular carcinoma and two had cutaneous melanoma.

Regarding the study as a whole: Clonal expansion was seen in CD4+ and CD8+ blood T cells by week 6 at 0.1 to 3.0 mg/kg.

Systemic immunosuppression or autoimmune disease history was grounds to exclude patients. The CDR3 is 14 amino acids. Germline CDR1 is LGHNT and CDR2 is FRNRAP. About this clone: The target antigen is unknown. An end of the junction differs from the germline gene, which may be a read error.

Assay: immunoSEQ multiplex PCR; the TCRdb copy retains only in-frame clones and omits some. Of 65,000 to 95,000 clones listed, 90% to 95% are singletons. The receptor comes from an adult with an advanced solid tumor such as melanoma, head and neck, liver or kidney cancer. Specimen: CD4+ or CD8+ T cells sorted from blood, collected in a trial of the OX40 agonist ivuxolimab. V gene TRBV12-5 combines with J gene TRBJ2-7, with 9 bases lining up with TRBD1. The CDR3 here is CQGPTRDRDYEQYF. The CDR3 DNA reads as TGCCAAGGACCCACTCGGGACAGGGACTACGAGCAGTACTTC.